The clone carrying this T cell receptor beta chain was seen a few times. Its antigen is still unknown. The data belong to a study of identical twins. Study findings and constraints: Donors were not followed over many years; analysis was cross-sectional. The more abundant beta clonotypes in cord blood had fewer insertions, and memory repertoires did not show this.

TCRdb re-called the 5' RACE reads with MiXCR, one entry per CDR3 protein. This sample has around 960,000 distinct CDR3 sequences; roughly an eighth occur once, and the top ten carry around 1.5%. This same sample was also taken into another study, of yellow fever vaccine responses in identical twins.

Sequenced input: PBMCs. The sequence derives from a woman between 18 and 30 years old in good health.

The CDR3 DNA is TGTGCCACGAGGACAGCACAAAACACAGATACGCAGTATTTT. This codes for CATRTAQNTDTQYF. The chain carries TRBV10-3 and TRBJ2-3; D perhaps matches TRBD1 (6 bases). The V gene lost 10 bases and the J gene lost 2 bases, with 16 bases spanning the gap. Germline V CDR1 and CDR2: ENHRY, SYGVKD. CDR3 length: 14 amino acids.